These 13 T cell receptor beta chains came from one sample sequenced in a study of spatial heterogeneity in lung cancer. The time point here: sample taken at primary tumor resection. In each case, whole RNA from tumor, nontumor lung or frozen PBMC was sequenced unsorted. TCRdb called the 5' RACE reads again in MiXCR, with one record for every CDR3 protein. The sample has 20,000 to 25,000 distinct CDR3 sequences; about 4.6% are singletons. Sample: PBMCs, taken at surgery. These receptors were obtained from a male donor with early-stage non-small cell lung cancer.

This clonotype was picked up many times. The V gene is TRBV24-1, the J gene TRBJ2-2, with a weak D call TRBD2 (7 bases). CDR1 KGHDR and CDR2 SFDVKD come from the germline V gene. V was pared by 3 bases and J by 4 bases, with 14 bases between. The CDR3 is 16 amino acids. The CDR3 loop is CATSDTRGAATGELFF. CDR3 DNA: TGTGCCACCAGTGATACACGGGGGGCGGCCACCGGGGAGCTGTTTTTT.

This clonotype occurred a few times. This chain links TRBV6-5 with TRBJ1-5, with D maybe TRBD1 (6 bases). Trimming took 2 bases from V and 9 from J, leaving 17 bases between them. The CDR3 is 15 residues long. Per the germline V gene, CDR1 is MNHEY and CDR2 is SVGAGI. In DNA form, the CDR3 reads TGTGCCAGCAGTTACGGCAGGGGTCCCCTCTCGCCCCAGCATTTT. This sequence encodes CASSYGRGPLSPQHF.

Here the CDR3 DNA reads TGTGCCAGTAATCCGACGGCCGTTGGGAGCAATCAGCCCCAGCATTTT. It specifies CASNPTAVGSNQPQHF. The rearrangement uses TRBV19 and TRBJ1-5; D is undetermined. Germline-derived CDR1 and CDR2 are LNHDA and SQIVND (reference sequence). This CDR3 has 16 residues. V dropped 7 bases and J dropped 1 base, with 17 bases sitting between them.

This clonotype was seen repeatedly, ten times or more. The V call is TRBV18, the J call TRBJ1-5; D possibly corresponds to TRBD1 (6 bases). Germline values: CDR1 KGHSH, CDR2 LQKENI. CDR3 length equals 13 residues. V was cut by 3 bases and J by 4 bases, with 7 bases left in between. The CDR3 DNA sequence: TGTGCCAGCTCACCGCAGGGGAATCAGCCCCAGCATTTT. This translates into CASSPQGNQPQHF.

This clonotype has a count of ten or more. The J gene is TRBJ1-1, the V gene TRBV5-4; D not certain. V was clipped by 0 bases and J by 0 bases, with 12 bases between them. Germline CDR1 is SGHNT and CDR2 is YYREEE (reference sequence). The CDR3 extends over 16 amino acids. Here the CDR3 DNA reads TGTGCCAGCAGCTTGGGACCCAACAACATGAACACTGAAGCTTTCTTT. Translated, it gives CASSLGPNNMNTEAFF.

This clonotype was seen many times. The J gene is TRBJ2-1, the V gene TRBV7-2; 11 nucleotides align to TRBD2. The CDR3 is 16 residues long. Germline assignment: CDR1 SGHTA and CDR2 FQGNSA. J gave up 7 bases and V 7 bases, and 12 bases lay outside the gene matches. Written as DNA, the CDR3 is TGTGCCAGCACCGAGTCCCAGCTAGCGGGAGGTAATGAGCAGTTCTTC. Translated, it gives CASTESQLAGGNEQFF.

This clonotype was seen at least ten times. V is TRBV15 and J is TRBJ2-3, with D possibly being TRBD1 (6 bases). This CDR3 comprises 15 residues. Germline CDR1 reads LNHNV; CDR2 reads YYDKDF (reference sequence). Trimming pared 1 base from V and 5 bases from J, leaving 13 bases between. The CDR3 loop reads CATSRARQAEDTQYF. The CDR3 bases are TGTGCCACCAGCAGAGCTCGACAGGCCGAAGATACGCAGTATTTT.

This clonotype was seen ten or more times. V and J are TRBV20-1 and TRBJ2-1; TRBD1 aligns across 8 bases. The CDR3 totals 15 residues. Germline CDR1 is DFQATT and CDR2 is SNEGSKA (reference sequence). The J segment lost 3 bases and the V segment lost 6 bases, leaving 10 bases of the junction unmatched. This CDR3 reads CSALSGTGYYNEQFF. CDR3 sequence (DNA): TGCAGTGCATTATCCGGGACAGGTTACTACAATGAGCAGTTCTTC.

At least ten counts were recorded for this clonotype. The chain employs TRBV11-2 and TRBJ2-3, with TRBD2 matching 8 bases. There are 17 residues in the CDR3. The germline V gene has CDR1 SGHAT and CDR2 FQNNGV. Germline trimming cut 4 bases from V and 9 bases from J; bases unmatched to any gene: 18. The CDR3 loop reads CASSSPGPLAGEGTQYF. The CDR3 DNA follows: TGTGCCAGCAGCTCCCCCGGTCCTCTAGCGGGCGAGGGCACGCAGTATTTT.

This clonotype has a count of ten or more. This sequence joins TRBV20-1 and TRBJ2-1; 7 bases are shared with TRBD1. Germline V CDR1 and CDR2: DFQATT, SNEGSKA (reference sequence). V was clipped by 0 bases and J by 7 bases; unmatched bases: 15. The CDR3 contains 17 residues. The CDR3 sequence: CSAREPSTGLGLNEQFF. As DNA, the CDR3 is TGCAGTGCTAGAGAACCCTCGACAGGGTTGGGCTTGAATGAGCAGTTCTTC.

This clonotype showed up many times. This rearrangement joins TRBV6-6 to TRBJ2-5, with D perhaps matching TRBD2 (6 bases). V was trimmed by 6 bases and J by 4 bases, leaving 18 bases between them. This CDR3 has 15 residues. Germline CDR1 is MNHNY and CDR2 is SVGAGI (reference sequence). The CDR3 here is CASRLPLAAGETQYF. The CDR3 bases are TGTGCCAGCAGACTCCCACTAGCTGCGGGAGAGACCCAGTACTTC.

In this sample, this clonotype turned up many times. The CDR3 sequence: CASSSSSRGADTQYF. In nucleotides, the CDR3 is TGTGCCAGCAGCTCCTCGAGCCGGGGTGCAGATACGCAGTATTTT. J is TRBJ2-3 and V is TRBV7-8; D is perhaps TRBD2 (5 bases). V was trimmed by 4 bases and J by 4 bases, leaving 15 bases between them. This CDR3 comprises 15 residues. Germline-derived CDR1 and CDR2 are SGHVS and FQNEAQ.

The table lists this clonotype with many counts. Here the CDR3 reads CASTRDEDTYEQYF. The CDR3 nucleotides read TGTGCCAGCACTAGGGATGAAGATACCTACGAGCAGTACTTC. This chain uses TRBV6-2 or TRBV6-3 with TRBJ2-7; D gene unclear. The CDR3 is 14 residues long. Trimming cost V 7 bases and J 2 bases, with 15 bases left between them. Germline V gives CDR1 MNHEY, CDR2 SVGEGT.